This T cell receptor (beta chain) was sequenced for a study of T cells in localized non-small cell lung cancer. Assay: immunoSEQ multiplex PCR; the TCRdb copy retains only in-frame clones and omits some. The table records thousands of clones, roughly two fifths of them present only once. Germline V lookup: CDR1 SGDLS, CDR2 YYNGEE. This CDR3 has 13 residues. V lost 1 base, J lost 9 bases, and 13 bases lay in between. This clone was seen only a few times. The J gene is TRBJ1-1, the V gene TRBV9; D is undetermined. The sequencing here drew on lung tumor tissue, taken before any cancer treatment. The TCR sequence derives from a woman aged 35 to 70 with stage I lung adenocarcinoma. CDR3 sequence reads: CASSVNADSKAFF. In DNA, the CDR3 is TGTGCCAGCAGCGTAAATGCGGATTCTAAAGCTTTCTTT.